The entry that follows covers one T cell receptor (beta chain) sequence. Its antigen remains undetermined. It has no much larger one-base neighbor in the sample; base qualities were not kept. Looking up the germline V gene yields CDR1 SGHTA and CDR2 FQGTGA. The V end loses 1 base and the J end loses 2 bases, and a stretch of 10 bases separates them. The CDR3 runs 15 amino acids, cysteine and phenylalanine included. Kept here is only the CDR3 DNA, which spans 45 bases and is read in frame from base 1. Sorted unstimulated T cells, along with proliferating T cells recovered from mixed lymphocyte reactions, underwent TCRbeta CDR3 sequencing. Fresh whole blood from ten HLA-typed healthy donors was used as the source from which PBMCs were isolated. The data are from a study of siplizumab effects on memory and regulatory T cells (dated by TCRdb to between 2018 and 2021). Describing the broader study: The study examined how the anti-CD2 antibody siplizumab affects alloreactive T-cell subsets in allogeneic mixed lymphocyte reactions built from human PBMCs.

Findings and caveats that apply to the study as a whole: In reactions with siplizumab, an average of about 62% of mappable alloreactive CD4+ clones were Treg-derived, compared with 25% to 30% in control reactions. Whether proliferating Tregs from siplizumab cultures actually had suppressive function was not functionally confirmed. For roughly 80-96% of proliferating CD4+ or CD8+ clones, no naive or memory phenotype could be assigned. Sequences below about 10^-5 frequency were poorly captured, so only a minor fraction of alloreactive clones could be mapped to unstimulated subsets. Unstimulated naive T cells appeared more diverse than memory T cells, and naive cells seemed to contribute substantially to the alloresponse. Siplizumab significantly lowered the cumulative frequency of alloreactive sequences that could be traced to unstimulated CD4+ memory T cells.

The library relied on the immunoSEQ multiplex PCR assay. Around 9.9 x 10^4 TCR templates per sample were assayed by the deep sequencing platform. Genomic DNA extracted from sorted T cells was the material used for TCRbeta CDR3 sequencing. From the authors' description of their analysis: Clonal analysis of TCRbeta CDR3 data was done in the R programming language. Alloreactive CD4+ and CD8+ clones were identified by comparing unstimulated samples to CFSE-low samples taken after the reaction. Regulatory or non-regulatory origin was assigned to alloreactive CD4+ clones by matching of sequences to sorted unstimulated Treg and non-Treg repertoires. TCRdb retrieved this table from immuneACCESS and kept in-frame rearrangements only. Not all clones are present; in checked studies, unresolved V genes account for under half, and no reason is known for the remainder. The D gene and trimming were derived from the DNA, and the V and J assignments and clone size from that table. The sample data list roughly 70,000 clones, and 85% to 95% of these were observed just once. About 5% of the sample is held by the ten biggest clonotypes.

The chain is encoded by TRBV7-3 joined to TRBJ2-3; the D gene is tentatively TRBD1 or TRBD2, each matching 6 bases. The sample comprised CD8+ T cells sorted from blood. The sequence came from a human donor in good health. Here is the DNA: TGTGCCAGCAGCTTAATGGGGGGCCCCACAGATACGCAGTATTTT. It is translated as CASSLMGGPTDTQYF.